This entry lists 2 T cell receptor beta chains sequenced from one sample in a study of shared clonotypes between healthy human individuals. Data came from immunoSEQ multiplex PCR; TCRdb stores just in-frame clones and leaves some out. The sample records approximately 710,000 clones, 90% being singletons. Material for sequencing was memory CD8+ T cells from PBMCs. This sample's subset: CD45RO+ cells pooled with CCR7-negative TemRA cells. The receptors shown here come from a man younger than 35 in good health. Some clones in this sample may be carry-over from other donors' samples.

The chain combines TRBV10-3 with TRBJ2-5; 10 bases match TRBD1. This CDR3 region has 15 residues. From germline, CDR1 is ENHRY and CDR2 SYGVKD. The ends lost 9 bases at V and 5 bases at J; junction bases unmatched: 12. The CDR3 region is CAIGDRGSSGETQYF. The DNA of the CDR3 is TGTGCCATTGGGGACAGGGGATCCTCGGGGGAGACCCAGTACTTC.

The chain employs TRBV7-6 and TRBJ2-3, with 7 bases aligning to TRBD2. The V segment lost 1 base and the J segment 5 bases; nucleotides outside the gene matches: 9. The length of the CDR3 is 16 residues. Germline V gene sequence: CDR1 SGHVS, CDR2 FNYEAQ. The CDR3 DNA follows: TGTGCCAGCAGCTTAGGAGCTAGCGGAAGATTAGATACGCAGTATTTT. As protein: CASSLGASGRLDTQYF.